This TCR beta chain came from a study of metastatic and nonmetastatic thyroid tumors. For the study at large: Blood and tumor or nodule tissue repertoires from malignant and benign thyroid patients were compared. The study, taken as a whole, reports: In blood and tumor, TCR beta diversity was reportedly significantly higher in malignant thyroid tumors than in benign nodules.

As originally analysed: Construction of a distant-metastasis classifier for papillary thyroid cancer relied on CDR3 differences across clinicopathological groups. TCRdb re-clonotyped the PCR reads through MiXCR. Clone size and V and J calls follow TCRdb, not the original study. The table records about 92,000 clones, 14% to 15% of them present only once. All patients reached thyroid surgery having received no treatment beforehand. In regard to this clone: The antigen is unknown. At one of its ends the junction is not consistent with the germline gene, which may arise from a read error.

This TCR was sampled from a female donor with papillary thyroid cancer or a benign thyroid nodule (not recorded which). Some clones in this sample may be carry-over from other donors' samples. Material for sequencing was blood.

CDR3 sequence: CASSWTIKGNEQLF. The CDR3 region has the DNA TGCGCCAGCAGCTGGACTATAAAGGGGAATGAGCAGTTGTTC. The chain uses TRBV10-2 and TRBJ2-1; TRBD2 might be the D (6 bases). Per the germline V gene, CDR1 is WSHSY and CDR2 is SAAADI. The CDR3 consists of 14 residues.